The present entry profiles one T cell receptor (beta chain) with its context. Here immunoSEQ multiplex PCR was the method, and the copy in TCRdb shows in-frame clones only, minus some. The sample has about 50,000 clones, about 95% seen once; the top ten hold under 0.2%. Healthy Finnish infants undergoing corrective surgery for congenital heart defects were used as donors. These data come from a study of human thymus T cells. This CDR3 is 14 amino acids long. From germline, CDR1 is SQVTM and CDR2 ANQGSEA. The J segment lost 6 bases and the V segment lost 6 bases, leaving 11 bases of the junction unmatched.

The sequenced material came from blood. The origin of this receptor is a girl less than two years old with a congenital heart defect but otherwise immunologically healthy. The chain recombines TRBV29-1 with TRBJ2-3; the match to TRBD1 covers 8 bases. This CDR3 reads CSVQPGQGRDTQYF. The CDR3, as DNA: TGCAGCGTCCAACCCGGACAGGGAAGGGATACGCAGTATTTT.